A single sample gave rise to the 28 T cell receptor beta chains below, sequenced in a study of cytomegalovirus exposure and HLA in healthy donors. Use of 60 Vbeta and 13 Jbeta primers characterized the PCR. The assay was immunoSEQ multiplex PCR, and TCRdb's table has in-frame clones only and misses some. The sample comprises about 160,000 clones, approximately 77% of which are singletons, and 2% to 2.5% rests with the top ten. The sequenced sample consisted of PBMCs. The receptor source for this set is a man aged 50 to 60 in good health and CMV-seropositive.

The rearrangement uses TRBV7-8 and TRBJ1-6; 9 bases are shared with TRBD1. From germline, CDR1 is SGHVS and CDR2 FQNEAQ. The CDR3 totals 16 residues. J gave up 9 bases and V 8 bases, and 14 bases lay outside the gene matches. The CDR3 coding sequence is TGTGCCAGCCGGGACAGGGTACGAAGGGAAGGTTCACCCCTCCACTTT. Protein: CASRDRVRREGSPLHF.

The gene calls are TRBV18 and TRBJ2-7; 9 bases map to TRBD1. There are 15 residues in the CDR3. V lost 8 bases to trimming and J lost 5 bases; unmatched junction nucleotides: 13. Germline V CDR1 and CDR2: KGHSH, LQKENI. The CDR3 sequence: CASETGTGFLDEQYF. For the CDR3, the DNA is TGTGCCAGCGAAACCGGGACAGGGTTTCTGGACGAGCAGTACTTC.

The chain employs TRBV5-4 and TRBJ2-5; 12 nucleotides line up with TRBD1. Germline trimming cut 3 bases from V and 5 bases from J; bases unmatched to any gene: 8. The length of the CDR3 is 16 residues. Germline CDR1 and CDR2: SGHNT and YYREEE (reference sequence). The CDR3 loop reads CASSWRDRGRRETQYF. As DNA, the CDR3 is TGTGCCAGCAGCTGGAGGGACAGGGGGCGGAGGGAGACCCAGTACTTC. The variable domain in full, with the rest retrieved from reference TRBV5-4 and TRBJ2-5, is ETGVTQSPTHLIKTRGQQVTLRCSSQSGHNTVSWYQQALGQGPQFIFQYYREEENGRGNFPPRFSGLQFPNYSSELNVNALELDDSALYLCASSWRDRGRRETQYFGPGTRLLVL.

There are a few counts of this clone. The chain combines TRBV7-8 with TRBJ2-7; TRBD1 might be the D (5 bases). Trimming cost V 0 bases and J 1 base, with 10 bases left between them. The CDR3 runs 15 residues. Germline-derived CDR1 and CDR2 are SGHVS and FQNEAQ. The CDR3 reads CASSLAGQPSYEQYF. CDR3 nucleotides: TGTGCCAGCAGCTTAGCGGGGCAGCCATCCTACGAGCAGTACTTC.

J is TRBJ2-3 and V is TRBV5-6; maybe TRBD1 (6 bases). This CDR3 is built from 15 residues. In germline, CDR1 is SGHDT, CDR2 YYEEEE. V dropped 4 bases and J dropped 3 bases, with 15 bases sitting between them. In nucleotides, the CDR3 is TGTGCCAGCAGCCTTAATGGGGGCCGGACAGATACGCAGTATTTT. This codes for CASSLNGGRTDTQYF.

The J gene is TRBJ1-2, the V gene TRBV28; tentatively, D is TRBD1 (5 bases). Trimming shortened V by 4 bases and J by 2 bases, and 23 bases separated the two germline ends. This CDR3 is 18 amino acids long. Germline V gene lookup returns CDR1 MDHEN and CDR2 SYDVKM. The CDR3 here is CASSSPGRGVDKNYGYTF. In nucleotides, the CDR3 is TGTGCCAGCAGTTCCCCCGGACGGGGGGTGGATAAGAACTATGGCTACACCTTC.

The chain joins TRBV7-2 to TRBJ1-2, with D unresolved. Germline assignment: CDR1 SGHTA and CDR2 FQGNSA. The CDR3 has 13 residues. V was pared by 0 bases and J by 8 bases, with 10 bases between. CDR3 region: CASSLAGRQGYTF. The DNA of the CDR3 is TGTGCCAGCAGCTTAGCCGGGAGGCAAGGCTACACCTTC.

V usage is TRBV11-2 and J usage is TRBJ2-2, with TRBD2 matching over 9 bases. The V gene end was trimmed by 9 bases and the J gene end by 0 bases; junction bases not matched to a gene: 8. This CDR3 has 16 residues. Germline-derived CDR1 and CDR2 are SGHAT and FQNNGV. CDR3 sequence (DNA): TGTGCCAGGGGGTCCGGCGGGGGGGCGAACACCGGGGAGCTGTTTTTT. Protein sequence: CARGSGGGANTGELFF.

The chain uses TRBV15 and TRBJ1-4; a possible D gene is TRBD1 (6 bases). Trimming cost V 1 base and J 1 base, with 10 bases left between them. CDR3 length: 16 amino acids. From germline, CDR1 is LNHNV and CDR2 YYDKDF (reference sequence). CDR3 region: CATSRGVGGTNEKLFF. CDR3 DNA sequence: TGTGCCACCAGCAGAGGCGTAGGGGGAACTAATGAAAAACTGTTTTTT.

V is TRBV11-3 and J is TRBJ2-1; tentatively, D is TRBD1 (6 bases). The V end was cut by 3 bases, the J end by 7 bases, with 13 bases between. The CDR3 runs 14 residues. Germline CDR1 is SGHNT and CDR2 is YENEEA. The CDR3 coding sequence is TGTGCCAGCAGCTTGGGGGCTGTCGGGAATGAGCAGTTCTTC. Translated: CASSLGAVGNEQFF.

The J gene is TRBJ2-7, the V gene TRBV29-1; 8 nucleotides align to TRBD1. V trimming: 4 bases; J trimming: 0 bases; junction bases outside the gene matches: 5. The CDR3 length is 14 residues. CDR1 SQVTM and CDR2 ANQGSEA come from the germline V gene. The CDR3, as DNA: TGCAGCGTTGCGTGGACAGGGAGCTCCTACGAGCAGTACTTC. This translates into CSVAWTGSSYEQYF.

V gene TRBV29-1 combines with J gene TRBJ2-7; 9 positions agree with TRBD1. V lost 4 bases to trimming and J lost 2 bases; unmatched junction nucleotides: 6. The CDR3 contains 14 residues. CDR1 SQVTM and CDR2 ANQGSEA come from the germline V gene. CDR3 sequence (DNA): TGCAGCGTTGTAAGGGGACAGGGCGCCTACGAGCAGTACTTC. It codes for CSVVRGQGAYEQYF.

The V call is TRBV11-2, the J call TRBJ2-5; 9 positions agree with TRBD1. CDR1 is SGHAT and CDR2 is FQNNGV in the germline V gene. V gave up 11 bases and J gave up 6 bases; unmatched junction bases: 13. CDR3 length equals 14 residues. The CDR3 loop is CASNPTGGRKTQYF. The CDR3 DNA is TGTGCCTCCAACCCAACAGGGGGCAGGAAGACCCAGTACTTC.

V and J are TRBV9 and TRBJ2-5; TRBD2 aligns across 12 bases. Germline values: CDR1 SGDLS, CDR2 YYNGEE. Germline trimming cut 5 bases from V and 4 bases from J; bases unmatched to any gene: 9. This CDR3 is built from 16 residues. The CDR3 region is CASSPMRLAGVETQYF. CDR3 nucleotide sequence: TGTGCCAGCAGTCCAATGCGACTAGCGGGGGTAGAGACCCAGTACTTC. Looking up the rest from reference TRBV9 and TRBJ2-5 gives the full variable domain: DSGVTQTPKHLITATGQRVTLRCSPRSGDLSVYWYQQSLDQGLQFLIQYYNGEERAKGNILERFSAQQFPDLHSELNLSSLELGDSALYFCASSPMRLAGVETQYFGPGTRLLVL.

The rearrangement joins TRBV6-1 to TRBJ1-5; D not resolved. With 4 bases removed from V and 13 bases from J, the gap between germline ends came to 23 bases. Germline loops: CDR1 MNHNS, CDR2 SASEGT. The length of the CDR3 is 15 residues. The CDR3 nucleotides read TGTGCCAGCAGTGTAAGTGGAGCGGCCGTGCCCATTCAGCATTTT. Translation gives CASSVSGAAVPIQHF.

The chain employs TRBV28 and TRBJ2-1; tentatively, D is TRBD1 (6 bases). Germline CDR1 is MDHEN and CDR2 is SYDVKM. The V end was cut by 2 bases, the J end by 4 bases, with 12 bases between. This CDR3 has 15 residues. The CDR3 reads CASSLAGEYYNEQFF. CDR3 coding DNA: TGTGCCAGCAGTTTAGCAGGGGAGTATTACAATGAGCAGTTCTTC. Filled out from reference TRBV28 and TRBJ2-1, the complete variable domain reads DVKVTQSSRYLVKRTGEKVFLECVQDMDHENMFWYRQDPGLGLRLIYFSYDVKMKEKGDIPEGYSVSREKKERFSLILESASTNQTSMYLCASSLAGEYYNEQFFGPGTRLTVL.

The chain couples TRBV7-9 to TRBJ2-5, with TRBD1 matching over 8 bases. CDR1 is SEHNR and CDR2 is FQNEAQ in the germline V gene (reference sequence). V lost 2 bases to trimming and J lost 8 bases; unmatched junction nucleotides: 10. There are 15 residues in the CDR3. CDR3 sequence reads: CASSLRQGNPGTQYF. In DNA form, the CDR3 reads TGTGCCAGCAGCTTAAGACAGGGGAACCCAGGAACCCAGTACTTC.

This clone was picked up a small number of times. This chain connects TRBV5-1 to TRBJ2-1; 7 bases agree with TRBD2. In germline, CDR1 is SGHRS, CDR2 YFSETQ. The CDR3 loop spans 14 amino acids. Trimming cost V 0 bases and J 4 bases; bases outside gene matches: 1. The CDR3 loop is CASSLGDYYNEQFF. Here the CDR3 DNA reads TGCGCCAGCAGCTTGGGGGACTATTACAATGAGCAGTTCTTC.

This sequence joins TRBV7-2 and TRBJ1-6; D is perhaps TRBD1 (5 bases). The CDR3 is made up of 15 amino acids. The V and J ends lost 1 base and 9 bases respectively, with 13 bases between them. Germline CDR1 SGHTA, CDR2 FQGNSA. The CDR3 sequence is CASSLVARGGSPLHF. CDR3 DNA sequence: TGTGCCAGCAGCTTAGTGGCGCGGGGGGGTTCACCCCTCCACTTT. Using reference TRBV7-2 and TRBJ1-6 for the parts outside the CDR3, the full variable domain is GAGVSQSPSNKVTEKGKDVELRCDPISGHTALYWYRQSLGQGLEFLIYFQGNSAPDKSGLPSDRFSAERTGGSVSTLTIQRTQQEDSAVYLCASSLVARGGSPLHFGNGTRLTVT.

This sequence joins TRBV7-3 and TRBJ2-1; tentative D call: TRBD2 (6 bases). Deletions cut 4 bases from V and 4 bases from J, with 20 bases between. CDR3 length equals 17 residues. Germline assignment: CDR1 SGHTA and CDR2 FQGTGA. The chain's CDR3 is CASSSRLGPVPYNEQFF. The CDR3 coding sequence is TGTGCCAGCAGCTCTCGACTAGGACCGGTGCCTTACAATGAGCAGTTCTTC.

For the CDR3, the DNA is TGTGCCAGCAGCCTACAGGGGGCTTATGAAAAACTGTTTTTT. It specifies CASSLQGAYEKLFF. V and J are TRBV2 and TRBJ1-4, with 9 nucleotides matching TRBD1. Losses at the gene ends were 6 bases for V and 6 bases for J; bases not matched to a gene: 5. The CDR3 loop spans 14 amino acids. Germline loops: CDR1 SNHLY, CDR2 FYNNEI.

The chain recombines TRBV7-9 with TRBJ2-7; no clear D gene. V lost 5 bases, J lost 0 bases, and 8 bases lay in between. Germline V gene lookup returns CDR1 SEHNR and CDR2 FQNEAQ (reference sequence). The CDR3 loop spans 13 amino acids. The CDR3 sequence is CASSPAASYEQYF. The DNA for the CDR3 is TGTGCCAGCAGCCCTGCGGCCTCCTACGAGCAGTACTTC.

The chain uses TRBV6-4 and TRBJ2-1, with 11 bases lining up with TRBD2. The junction had 1 base not matched to a gene; V was cut back by 0 bases and J by 6 bases. The CDR3 covers 15 residues. Germline V gene sequence: CDR1 MRHNA, CDR2 SNTAGT. In DNA form, the CDR3 reads TGTGCCAGCAGTGACTCTAGCGGGGGGGCCAATGAGCAGTTCTTC. This sequence encodes CASSDSSGGANEQFF.

The chain couples TRBV14 to TRBJ2-1; D is possibly TRBD1 (5 bases). Trimming took 4 bases from V and 6 from J, leaving 10 bases between them. This CDR3 is 13 amino acids long. In germline, CDR1 is SGHDN, CDR2 FVKESK. The CDR3 sequence: CASSLWQGNEQFF. The CDR3 nucleotides read TGTGCCAGCAGCCTTTGGCAGGGCAATGAGCAGTTCTTC.

The CDR3 DNA sequence: TGTGCCAGCAGTTACGATGAGGGGGCTGTGTTCGACGAGCAGTACTTC. Its translation: CASSYDEGAVFDEQYF. The V call is TRBV6-5, the J call TRBJ2-7; 7 nucleotides align to TRBD1. CDR3 length: 16 amino acids. The ends lost 2 bases at V and 5 bases at J; junction bases unmatched: 12. Germline V lookup: CDR1 MNHEY, CDR2 SVGAGI.

CDR3 residues: CASSDREKGNTIYF. DNA for the CDR3: TGTGCCAGCAGCGACAGGGAAAAAGGAAACACCATATATTTT. V and J are TRBV7-9 and TRBJ1-3; 7 nucleotides match TRBD1. The V segment lost 5 bases and the J segment 4 bases; nucleotides outside the gene matches: 5. This CDR3 has 14 amino acids. From germline, CDR1 is SEHNR and CDR2 FQNEAQ (reference sequence). Based on the CDR3 plus reference TRBV7-9 and TRBJ1-3, the full variable domain is DTGVSQNPRHKITKRGQNVTFRCDPISEHNRLYWYRQTLGQGPEFLTYFQNEAQLEKSRLLSDRFSAERPKGSFSTLEIQRTEQGDSAMYLCASSDREKGNTIYFGEGSWLTVV.

The V and J genes are TRBV6-6 and TRBJ1-3; D is unresolved. Germline-derived CDR1 and CDR2 are MNHNY and SVGAGI (reference sequence). The V end was cut by 8 bases, the J end by 0 bases, with 17 bases between. The CDR3 spans 16 residues. The CDR3 loop is CASVRAGESSGNTIYF. For the CDR3, the DNA is TGTGCCAGCGTCCGCGCTGGAGAGAGCTCTGGAAACACCATATATTTT.

The V gene is TRBV30, the J gene TRBJ1-2; unclear D gene. The germline V and J ends were trimmed by 1 base and 7 bases, with 13 bases remaining between them. The CDR3 is 13 residues long. Per germline, CDR1 GTSNPN and CDR2 SVGIG (reference sequence). Here the CDR3 DNA reads TGTGCCTGGAGTGCAATCCCCGCTAGTGGCTACACCTTC. Translation gives CAWSAIPASGYTF.